The 24 T cell receptor beta chains presented below share a single source sample, sequenced in a study of blood T cell repertoires in COVID-19. TCRdb's table, derived via immunoSEQ multiplex PCR, lists solely in-frame clones and lacks some. The repertoire holds some 220,000 clones, with about 86% as singletons. The sample was PBMCs or T cells enriched from blood (not recorded which). These receptors all come from a woman between 35 and 50 years old with acute COVID-19.

A few counts support this clone. The gene calls are TRBV18 and TRBJ1-1; D remains ambiguous. Trimming cost V 6 bases and J 3 bases, with 17 bases left between them. The CDR3 covers 15 residues. CDR1 and CDR2 (germline): KGHSH, LQKENI. The CDR3 region has the DNA TGTGCCAGCTCTCCCCCCCCCAGACACCACACTGAAGCTTTCTTT. Its translation is CASSPPPRHHTEAFF.

The chain has TRBV2 and TRBJ2-2, with D possibly TRBD1 on 6 matching bases. From germline, CDR1 is SNHLY and CDR2 FYNNEI. The CDR3 runs 14 residues. V was shortened by 7 bases and J by 2 bases, with 11 bases between the two germline ends. CDR3: CASNGQFNTGELFF. CDR3 nucleotide sequence: TGTGCCAGCAATGGACAGTTTAACACCGGGGAGCTGTTTTTT.

The chain combines TRBV7-3 with TRBJ2-3; 7 bases map to TRBD1. The CDR3 runs 16 residues. Per germline, CDR1 SGHTA and CDR2 FQGTGA. The ends lost 2 bases at V and 3 bases at J; junction bases unmatched: 8. CDR3 nucleotides: TGTGCCAGCAGCTTAGGGACAGCCTTAACAACAGATACGCAGTATTTT. It encodes CASSLGTALTTDTQYF.

The chain is built from TRBV28 and TRBJ1-1, with TRBD1 matching 11 bases. There are 15 residues in the CDR3. Germline values: CDR1 MDHEN, CDR2 SYDVKM. V lost 5 bases and J lost 3; bases outside the gene matches: 5. The CDR3 here is CASSPWDRGDTEAFF. The CDR3 DNA follows: TGTGCCAGCAGTCCTTGGGACAGGGGGGACACTGAAGCTTTCTTT.

This chain joins TRBV30 and TRBJ2-3, with TRBD2 matching over 12 bases. This CDR3 is 17 amino acids long. V shed 1 base and J 2 bases; nucleotides not matched to a gene: 7. CDR1 is GTSNPN, CDR2 SVGIG, per germline (reference sequence). CDR3 nucleotides: TGTGCCTGGAGTGGAATAGGACTAGCGGGGCTCACAGATACGCAGTATTTT. Amino acid sequence: CAWSGIGLAGLTDTQYF.

V usage is TRBV18 and J usage is TRBJ2-1; D ambiguous. The CDR3 extends over 16 amino acids. V lost 1 base to trimming and J lost 6 bases, with 16 bases between them. Germline V gene lookup returns CDR1 KGHSH and CDR2 LQKENI. CDR3 sequence reads: CASSPLAVRSGNEQFF. The CDR3 DNA sequence: TGTGCCAGCTCACCACTGGCGGTCCGATCCGGCAATGAGCAGTTCTTC. The whole variable domain, filled in from reference TRBV18 and TRBJ2-1, reads NAGVMQNPRHLVRRRGQEARLRCSPMKGHSHVYWYRQLPEEGLKFMVYLQKENIIDESGMPKERFSAEFPKEGPSILRIQQVVRGDSAAYFCASSPLAVRSGNEQFFGPGTRLTVL.

This chain links TRBV4-3 with TRBJ2-5; D perhaps matches TRBD1 (6 bases). Trimming pared 2 bases from V and 4 bases from J, leaving 17 bases between. The CDR3 consists of 16 residues. Germline CDR1 and CDR2: LGHNA and YSLEER. In DNA, the CDR3 is TGCGCCAGCAGCCAACTGACTCAAACAGGGAGAGAGACCCAGTACTTC. It is translated as CASSQLTQTGRETQYF.

This clone appeared many times. The genes are TRBV14 and TRBJ2-2; D not resolved. This CDR3 is built from 13 residues. Looked up from germline, CDR1 is SGHDN and CDR2 is FVKESK. V was shortened by 3 bases and J by 6 bases, with 8 bases between the two germline ends. The CDR3 reads CASSHLGPGELFF. CDR3 in DNA: TGTGCCAGCAGCCATCTAGGTCCCGGGGAGCTGTTTTTT.

V and J are TRBV19 and TRBJ1-4, with 7 bases fitting TRBD1. Per the germline V gene, CDR1 is LNHDA and CDR2 is SQIVND (reference sequence). The CDR3 contains 15 residues. V dropped 5 bases and J dropped 5; count of bases not matched to a gene: 8. In nucleotides, the CDR3 is TGTGCCAGTAGTTCCCGGACAGGCGGGAATGAAAAACTGTTTTTT. It specifies CASSSRTGGNEKLFF.

J is TRBJ1-4 and V is TRBV18; 7 positions agree with TRBD1. The CDR3 length is 11 residues. Per the germline V gene, CDR1 is KGHSH and CDR2 is LQKENI. J was trimmed by 8 bases and V by 6 bases; bases with no gene match: 0. This chain's CDR3 is CASSRGEKLFF. Written as DNA, the CDR3 is TGTGCCAGCTCCAGGGGGGAAAAACTGTTTTTT.

This clone has a single count. The rearrangement links TRBV27 to TRBJ2-1, with TRBD2 matching 16 bases. CDR1 MNHEY and CDR2 SMNVEV come from the germline V gene (reference sequence). Trimming cost V 3 bases and J 12 bases; bases outside gene matches: 5. This CDR3 has 15 residues. The CDR3 sequence is CASSFLGLAGGPQFF. The CDR3 region has the DNA TGTGCCAGCAGTTTTTTGGGACTAGCGGGAGGGCCGCAGTTCTTC.

The chain carries TRBV7-2 and TRBJ1-2, with 8 bases fitting TRBD1. The CDR3 runs to 14 residues. The germline CDR1 and CDR2 sequences are SGHTA and FQGNSA. V was pared by 4 bases and J by 3 bases, with 4 bases of the junction left unmatched. The DNA of the CDR3 is TGTGCCAGCAGCTCGACAGGGGACTACTATGGCTACACCTTC. Residues: CASSSTGDYYGYTF.

This clone appeared a few times. V gene TRBV28 combines with J gene TRBJ1-1; D might be TRBD1 (6 bases). Trimming left V 4 bases short and J 5 bases short, with 11 bases between. This CDR3 is 13 amino acids long. CDR1 and CDR2 from the germline V gene are MDHEN and SYDVKM. CDR3 coding DNA: TGTGCCAGCAGTTACAGGGTGCGGACTGAAGCTTTCTTT. Protein product: CASSYRVRTEAFF.

The V call is TRBV9, the J call TRBJ2-1; D remains unclear. Trimming removed 0 bases at V and 2 bases at J, with 9 bases between. The CDR3 consists of 15 residues. Germline V lookup: CDR1 SGDLS, CDR2 YYNGEE. The CDR3 region is CASSVVEVPYNEQFF. CDR3 nucleotides: TGTGCCAGCAGCGTAGTCGAGGTCCCCTACAATGAGCAGTTCTTC.

The chain combines TRBV27 with TRBJ2-7, with D tentatively TRBD1 (6 bases). The germline V gene encodes CDR1 MNHEY and CDR2 SMNVEV (reference sequence). The CDR3 contains 13 residues. V lost 1 base, J lost 6 bases, and 10 bases lay in between. The DNA for the CDR3 is TGTGCCAGCAGTTTATTGGGGGCGGGCGAGCAGTACTTC. As protein: CASSLLGAGEQYF.

This sequence joins TRBV19 and TRBJ2-1; 10 nucleotides match TRBD1. The germline CDR1 and CDR2 sequences are LNHDA and SQIVND (reference sequence). This CDR3 spans 15 amino acids. Losses at the gene ends were 3 bases for V and 6 bases for J; bases not matched to a gene: 5. CDR3 bases: TGTGCCAGTAGTATCGGACAGGGGGTGGGCAATGAGCAGTTCTTC. Translating gives CASSIGQGVGNEQFF.

The V and J genes are TRBV7-9 and TRBJ1-6, with TRBD1 as a possible D gene (6 bases). The CDR3 has 14 amino acids. Germline loops: CDR1 SEHNR, CDR2 FQNEAQ (reference sequence). The germline V and J ends were trimmed by 5 bases and 6 bases, with 11 bases remaining between them. CDR3 in DNA: TGTGCCAGCAGCCCGGACAGCCTTAATTCACCCCTCCACTTT. Amino acid sequence: CASSPDSLNSPLHF.

The chain employs TRBV5-1 and TRBJ2-3; TRBD1 matches at 10 bases. J lost 4 bases, V lost 4 bases, and 6 bases had no gene match. The CDR3 extends over 15 amino acids. Germline V gene sequence: CDR1 SGHRS, CDR2 YFSETQ. CDR3 sequence reads: CASSRTGGTADTQYF. Written as DNA, the CDR3 is TGCGCCAGCAGCAGGACAGGGGGGACGGCAGATACGCAGTATTTT. The full variable domain, its missing parts supplied by reference TRBV5-1 and TRBJ2-3, is KAGVTQTPRYLIKTRGQQVTLSCSPISGHRSVSWYQQTPGQGLQFLFEYFSETQRNKGNFPGRFSGRQFSNSRSEMNVSTLELGDSALYLCASSRTGGTADTQYFGPGTRLTVL.

CDR3 protein: CASSLGTGESTEAFF. CDR3 coding DNA: TGTGCCAGCAGCTTAGGGACAGGGGAGAGCACTGAAGCTTTCTTT. V is TRBV7-9 and J is TRBJ1-1; 9 positions agree with TRBD1. This CDR3 region has 15 residues. V lost 1 base and J lost 4; bases outside the gene matches: 4. CDR1 is SEHNR, CDR2 FQNEAQ, per germline (reference sequence). Looking up the rest from reference TRBV7-9 and TRBJ1-1 gives the full variable domain: DTGVSQNPRHKITKRGQNVTFRCDPISEHNRLYWYRQTLGQGPEFLTYFQNEAQLEKSRLLSDRFSAERPKGSFSTLEIQRTEQGDSAMYLCASSLGTGESTEAFFGQGTRLTVV.

The sample holds one count of this clone. This chain links TRBV4-3 with TRBJ1-1; 8 positions agree with TRBD1. J was trimmed by 2 bases and V by 2 bases; bases with no gene match: 4. CDR1 is LGHNA, CDR2 YSLEER, per germline. The CDR3 sequence is 15 residues long. Written as DNA, the CDR3 is TGCGCCAGCAGCCAAAGACAGGGGTTTAACACTGAAGCTTTCTTT. It yields the protein CASSQRQGFNTEAFF.

This chain links TRBV30 with TRBJ1-3, with TRBD1 matching over 7 bases. CDR3 length equals 13 residues. V gave up 8 bases and J gave up 2 bases; unmatched junction bases: 6. Per germline, CDR1 GTSNPN and CDR2 SVGIG (reference sequence). CDR3 coding DNA: TGTGCCCATGACAGGGACCCTGGAAACACCATATATTTT. It is translated as CAHDRDPGNTIYF.

The chain employs TRBV27 and TRBJ1-5; D unresolved. Trimming pared 1 base from V and 5 bases from J, leaving 12 bases between. The CDR3 runs 15 residues. Germline V CDR1 and CDR2: MNHEY, SMNVEV (reference sequence). CDR3: CASSLLSGVDQPQHF. Written as DNA, the CDR3 is TGTGCCAGCAGTTTATTATCCGGGGTGGATCAGCCCCAGCATTTT.

This sequence joins TRBV6-5 and TRBJ1-2, with D tentatively TRBD1 (5 bases). Germline assignment: CDR1 MNHEY and CDR2 SVGAGI. CDR3 length: 13 residues. V was trimmed by 6 bases and J by 3 bases, leaving 11 bases between them. The CDR3 region has the DNA TGTGCCAGCAGGGGGGGGGTAGACTATGGCTACACCTTC. Its protein is CASRGGVDYGYTF.

This chain uses TRBV2 with TRBJ1-1; 12 bases line up with TRBD1. The CDR3 has 14 amino acids. The trim removed 6 bases at V and 4 bases at J, leaving 3 bases unmatched. Germline CDR1 reads SNHLY; CDR2 reads FYNNEI. The CDR3 reads CASSPGQGATEAFF. In DNA, the CDR3 is TGTGCCAGCAGCCCGGGACAGGGGGCCACTGAAGCTTTCTTT.